This entry is about one TCR beta chain. Its cognate antigen is unknown. Amplified regions were TCR beta CDR3 sequences from RNA transcripts. Primed by the HTBI set, a first-round RT-PCR was run on the TCR CDR3. In TCRdb, the multiplex PCR reads were re-called with MiXCR into one record per CDR3 protein. The sample holds approximately 620,000 distinct CDR3 sequences, about 16% seen once. The data stem from a study of T cells in Graves' hyperthyroidism and ophthalmopathy. Study conclusions and caveats: Separating ophthalmopathy from stable hyperthyroidism was achieved by a 13 V-J model.

The TCR was taken from a middle-aged woman with Graves' ophthalmopathy. Material: blood.

The CDR3 reads CSVVTNTEAFF. CDR3 nucleotides: TGCAGCGTTGTAACCAACACTGAAGCTTTCTTT. The chain joins TRBV29-1 to TRBJ1-1; D not resolved. The germline gives CDR1 SQVTM, CDR2 ANQGSEA. This CDR3 is 11 amino acids long. The V and J ends lost 4 bases and 2 bases respectively, with 5 bases between them.